The clone carrying this T cell receptor (beta chain) was observed many times. Sample collection consisted of about 6 milliliters of peripheral blood drawn at each of two time points. Genomic DNA was the source, and TCR beta CDR3 was amplified from it by two-round multiplex PCR. Used in first-round PCR were primers specific to each TRBV and TRBJ gene. In TCRdb, the multiplex PCR reads were re-called with MiXCR into one record per CDR3 protein. The table has around 59,000 distinct CDR3 sequences, less than 30% seen once. This CDR3 spans 13 amino acids. The V end was cut by 5 bases, the J end by 7 bases, with 12 bases between. Germline values: CDR1 SGHTA, CDR2 FQGTGA. This specimen belongs to a study of prognosis after radiotherapy for stage I lung cancer. For the study at large: In a few patients, distant metastases developed after radiotherapy (median approximately 7 months), whereas some 16 patients showed no significant progression.

This specimen was PBMCs, taken before or after stereotactic body radiation therapy (not recorded which). The sequence was collected from a donor at least 50 years old with non-small cell lung cancer. This sequence joins TRBV7-3 and TRBJ2-1; maybe TRBD1 (5 bases). In DNA form, the CDR3 reads TGTGCCAGCAGCCCCAGGGTTGGGAATGAGCAGTTCTTC. It is translated as CASSPRVGNEQFF.